A single sample is the source of the 8 T cell receptor beta chains below, sequenced in a study of T cells in Graves' hyperthyroidism and ophthalmopathy. Using RNA transcripts as the source, TCR beta CDR3 regions were amplified. First-round RT-PCR with HTBI primers amplified the TCR CDR3 region. Each CDR3 protein gets one entry after TCRdb re-called the multiplex PCR reads with MiXCR. The sample lists a few hundred thousand distinct CDR3 sequences, approximately 14% occurring once. Sequences were obtained from blood. Every receptor here comes from a woman younger than 30 with Graves' hyperthyroidism.

Regarding this clonotype: This may arise from a read error, as a much more abundant clone is one base away. CDR3 nucleotides: TGTGCCAGCAGCGCGGGCCCCACGAGCTATAATTCACCCCTCCACTTT. Amino acid sequence: CASSAGPTSYNSPLHF. This sequence joins TRBV11-2 and TRBJ1-6; unclear D gene. V lost 5 bases and J 3 bases, leaving 14 bases between the germline ends. This CDR3 is 16 amino acids long. Per germline, CDR1 SGHAT and CDR2 FQNNGV.

A remark on this clonotype: One junction end disagrees with the germline gene, perhaps due to a read error. The rearrangement joins TRBV11-2 to TRBJ1-5; TRBD1 agrees at 7 bases. The CDR3 is 14 residues long. The germline gives CDR1 SGHAT, CDR2 FQNNGV. CDR3 bases: TGTGCCAGCAGCCTCCGGGACAGCACTCAGCCCCAGCATTTT. It encodes CASSLRDSTQPQHF.

In this sample, this clonotype turned up many times. The V gene is TRBV5-1, the J gene TRBJ2-3; 12 nucleotides align to TRBD2. V lost 4 bases to trimming and J lost 2 bases; unmatched junction nucleotides: 5. The CDR3 extends over 16 amino acids. Germline CDR1 is SGHRS and CDR2 is YFSETQ. The CDR3, as DNA: TGCGCCAGCAGCCCACTAGCGGGGGGCCACACAGATACGCAGTATTTT. Residues: CASSPLAGGHTDTQYF.

This clonotype was recorded many times. The rearrangement links TRBV5-6 to TRBJ2-5, with 10 bases that match TRBD2. Germline loops: CDR1 SGHDT, CDR2 YYEEEE. CDR3 size: 16 residues. V gave up 4 bases and J gave up 3 bases; unmatched junction bases: 9. CDR3 region: CASSLLTLAGKETQYF. The CDR3 nucleotides read TGTGCCAGCAGCCTACTTACACTAGCGGGGAAAGAGACCCAGTACTTC.

CDR3: CASSARLAVNTDTQYF. CDR3 in DNA: TGTGCCAGCAGTGCTAGACTAGCGGTAAACACAGATACGCAGTATTTT. This chain links TRBV12-3 or TRBV12-4 with TRBJ2-3, with TRBD2 matching over 9 bases. The CDR3 runs to 16 residues. Germline trimming cut 5 bases from V and 2 bases from J; bases unmatched to any gene: 8.

This clonotype was counted between two and nine times. A read error may account for a junction end that differs from germline. The chain carries TRBV5-4 and TRBJ2-7; 10 bases line up with TRBD1. CDR1 SGHNT and CDR2 YYREEE come from the germline V gene (reference sequence). The CDR3 has 14 residues. CDR3 protein: CASSHGQGEYERYF. The CDR3 bases are TGTGCCAGCAGCCATGGACAGGGGGAGTACGAGCGGTACTTC.

In this sample, this clonotype turned up many times. The V call is TRBV7-9, the J call TRBJ2-1, with D perhaps TRBD1 (5 bases). The CDR3 extends over 16 amino acids. V lost 1 base and J lost 4, with 14 bases in between. Germline assignment: CDR1 SEHNR and CDR2 FQNEAQ (reference sequence). CDR3 DNA: TGTGCCAGCAGCTTAGAGGGCAGGGCTCGGTACAATGAGCAGTTCTTC. It codes for CASSLEGRARYNEQFF.

This clonotype was seen repeatedly, ten times or more. This chain's CDR3 is CSVEMGAHPEAFF. CDR3 DNA: TGCAGCGTTGAAATGGGGGCGCATCCTGAAGCTTTCTTT. The J gene is TRBJ1-1, the V gene TRBV29-1; a possible D gene is TRBD1 (6 bases). Germline lookup yields CDR1 SQVTM and CDR2 ANQGSEA. This CDR3 spans 13 amino acids. The ends were cut back, 2 bases at V and 6 bases at J, with 13 bases in the middle.